What follows describes a single TCR beta chain. TCRdb keeps only in-frame clones here, not all; method: immunoSEQ multiplex PCR. The data hold about 50,000 clones, with roughly 90% observed a single time. The CDR3 sequence is 13 residues long. The V gene lost 2 bases and the J gene lost 8 bases, with 12 bases spanning the gap. Germline assignment: CDR1 GTSNPN and CDR2 SVGIG (reference sequence). This sample is part of a study of blood T cell repertoires in COVID-19. Sequencing was carried out using peripheral blood. The TCR originated in an elderly woman with acute or convalescent COVID-19. The gene calls are TRBV30 and TRBJ1-4, with D unclear. CDR3 amino acids: CAWSPGLEEKLFF. The CDR3 DNA sequence: TGTGCCTGGAGTCCGGGGTTGGAAGAAAAACTGTTTTTT.